The 30 T cell receptor beta chains given below trace back to one sample, sequenced in a study of blood T cell repertoires in COVID-19. Some clones are missing from TCRdb's copy, which holds only in-frame ones; the method was immunoSEQ multiplex PCR. The sample shows roughly 200,000 clones, 80% to 90% of them seen only once. Source material: peripheral blood. These receptor sequences come from a woman at least 80 years old with acute or convalescent COVID-19.

In DNA, the CDR3 is TGTGCCAGTACGTCCATAGCTCCCCAACCGAGAGAGCAGTTCTTC. The encoded protein is CASTSIAPQPREQFF. This chain joins TRBV19 and TRBJ2-1; the D is unclear. Germline-derived CDR1 and CDR2 are LNHDA and SQIVND (reference sequence). With 7 bases removed from V and 10 bases from J, the gap between germline ends came to 23 bases. This CDR3 region has 15 residues.

The chain uses TRBV29-1 and TRBJ1-1; 7 bases map to TRBD1. With V trimmed by 8 bases and J by 1 base, 7 bases remained unmatched. CDR1 and CDR2 (germline): SQVTM, ANQGSEA. The CDR3 length is 13 residues. The CDR3 sequence: CSIRTGPNTEAFF. DNA of the CDR3: TGCAGCATCCGGACAGGTCCGAACACTGAAGCTTTCTTT.

This clone showed up many times. The rearrangement joins TRBV7-2 to TRBJ1-1; D is ambiguous. Germline-derived CDR1 and CDR2 are SGHTA and FQGNSA. Trimming removed 5 bases from V and 0 bases from J, with 10 bases in between. The CDR3 sequence is 14 residues long. The CDR3 DNA reads TGTGCCAGCAGCCCCTTAACTATGAACACTGAAGCTTTCTTT. It yields the protein CASSPLTMNTEAFF.

The CDR3 region is CASRGDTEAFF. CDR3 DNA sequence: TGTGCCAGCCGGGGGGACACTGAAGCTTTCTTT. The genes are TRBV28 and TRBJ1-1; D is possibly TRBD1 (5 bases). The length of the CDR3 is 11 residues. Germline V lookup: CDR1 MDHEN, CDR2 SYDVKM. Trimming took off 8 bases at V and 3 bases at J, with 7 bases between the two ends.

The chain uses TRBV11-2 and TRBJ2-7, with 7 positions matching TRBD2. V gave up 3 bases and J gave up 0 bases; unmatched junction bases: 5. The CDR3 has 15 amino acids. Per the germline V gene, CDR1 is SGHAT and CDR2 is FQNNGV. The CDR3 nucleotides are TGTGCCAGCAGCTTGGAGCGGGGAGGCTCCTACGAGCAGTACTTC. The encoded protein is CASSLERGGSYEQYF.

CDR3: CASSLGRGSGGYTF. DNA of the CDR3: TGTGCCAGCAGCTTAGGACGGGGAAGTGGTGGCTACACCTTC. The chain is built from TRBV9 and TRBJ1-2; no clear D gene. The V gene lost 4 bases and the J gene lost 7 bases, with 17 bases spanning the gap. Germline V lookup: CDR1 SGDLS, CDR2 YYNGEE. The CDR3 is made up of 14 amino acids.

The rearrangement joins TRBV28 to TRBJ1-2; 8 nucleotides agree with TRBD1. The CDR3 has 12 residues. V shed 5 bases and J 8 bases; nucleotides not matched to a gene: 4. Germline CDR1 is MDHEN and CDR2 is SYDVKM. The DNA of the CDR3 is TGTGCCAGCAGTGGTCAGGGGGCAGGCTACACCTTC. Translation: CASSGQGAGYTF.

The chain carries TRBV3-1 (or the pseudogene TRBV3-2) and TRBJ2-5, with D tentatively TRBD2 (5 bases). Trimming pared 1 base from V and 2 bases from J, leaving 14 bases between. Germline values: CDR1 LGHDT, CDR2 YNNKEL (reference sequence). The CDR3 runs to 16 residues. CDR3: CASSQGLPGLQETQYF. The CDR3, as DNA: TGTGCCAGCAGCCAAGGCCTGCCGGGGTTGCAAGAGACCCAGTACTTC.

The CDR3 nucleotides are TGTGCCAGCAGCCCCCCTCAGCGGAATTCACCCCTCCACTTT. Protein product: CASSPPQRNSPLHF. This rearrangement joins TRBV7-2 to TRBJ1-6; D not certain. The CDR3 totals 14 residues. V was trimmed by 5 bases and J by 7 bases, leaving 12 bases between them. From germline, CDR1 is SGHTA and CDR2 FQGNSA. The full variable domain, in which reference TRBV7-2 and TRBJ1-6 provide the parts outside the CDR3, is GAGVSQSPSNKVTEKGKDVELRCDPISGHTALYWYRQSLGQGLEFLIYFQGNSAPDKSGLPSDRFSAERTGGSVSTLTIQRTQQEDSAVYLCASSPPQRNSPLHFGNGTRLTVT.

The chain uses TRBV5-6 and TRBJ2-7, with 9 bases matching TRBD2. CDR3 length: 13 amino acids. Germline V CDR1 and CDR2: SGHDT, YYEEEE. The trim removed 5 bases at V and 3 bases at J, leaving 3 bases unmatched. The CDR3 loop is CASSHSGSYEQYF. The DNA of the CDR3 is TGTGCCAGCAGTCATAGCGGGAGCTACGAGCAGTACTTC. Using reference TRBV5-6 and TRBJ2-7 for the parts outside the CDR3, the full variable domain is DAGVTQSPTHLIKTRGQQVTLRCSPKSGHDTVSWYQQALGQGPQFIFQYYEEEERQRGNFPDRFSGHQFPNYSSELNVNALLLGDSALYLCASSHSGSYEQYFGPGTRLTVT.

This chain joins TRBV4-3 and TRBJ1-2; D gene unclear. The CDR3 covers 15 residues. The ends were cut back, 2 bases at V and 0 bases at J, with 10 bases in the middle. Germline-derived CDR1 and CDR2 are LGHNA and YSLEER. This chain's CDR3 is CASSQSVLANYGYTF. CDR3 nucleotides: TGCGCCAGCAGCCAATCGGTATTAGCTAACTATGGCTACACCTTC.

This chain connects TRBV29-1 to TRBJ1-1; 8 bases align to TRBD1. The V and J ends lost 3 bases and 0 bases, in that order; junction bases with no gene match: 6. In germline, CDR1 is SQVTM, CDR2 ANQGSEA. The CDR3 loop spans 15 amino acids. The CDR3 loop is CSVERDRLMNTEAFF. The DNA for the CDR3 is TGCAGCGTTGAGAGGGACAGGCTTATGAACACTGAAGCTTTCTTT.

The J gene is TRBJ2-4, the V gene TRBV6-6; 7 positions match TRBD2. CDR1 and CDR2 from the germline V gene are MNHNY and SVGAGI (reference sequence). V was pared by 6 bases and J by 6 bases, with 8 bases of the junction left unmatched. The CDR3 consists of 14 residues. CDR3 region: CASSGGRGGNIQYF. DNA for the CDR3: TGTGCCAGCAGCGGCGGGAGAGGTGGAAACATTCAGTACTTC.

The rearrangement links TRBV10-3 to TRBJ1-1; D remains unclear. Germline V CDR1 and CDR2: ENHRY, SYGVKD. CDR3 length: 15 amino acids. V was clipped by 9 bases and J by 2 bases, with 19 bases between them. DNA of the CDR3: TGTGCCATACGGGTGGGTGGAGGCCTAAACACTGAAGCTTTCTTT. Protein: CAIRVGGGLNTEAFF.

The gene calls are TRBV15 and TRBJ1-4; perhaps TRBD1 as D (6 bases). The ends were cut back, 5 bases at V and 11 bases at J, with 18 bases in the middle. This CDR3 has 14 residues. Germline V gene data show CDR1 as LNHNV and CDR2 as YYDKDF (reference sequence). The CDR3 here is CATSADRVGEKLFF. CDR3 DNA: TGTGCCACCAGCGCGGACAGAGTGGGGGAGAAACTGTTTTTT.

The rearrangement links TRBV3-1 (or the pseudogene TRBV3-2) to TRBJ1-1; D possibly corresponds to TRBD1 (5 bases). This CDR3 is 13 amino acids long. V was pared by 7 bases and J by 3 bases, with 12 bases between. Germline assignment: CDR1 LGHDT and CDR2 YNNKEL (reference sequence). CDR3 nucleotide sequence: TGTGCCAGCACCACCGAAGGGGACACTGAAGCTTTCTTT. Translation: CASTTEGDTEAFF.

CDR3 loop: CARSAKARMCGAQHF. CDR3 nucleotides: TGTGCCAGAAGCGCCAAGGCGAGGATGTGCGGGGCCCAGCATTTT. V usage is TRBV7-5 and J usage is TRBJ1-5. TRBV7-5 is a pseudogene locus. This CDR3 comprises 15 residues.

This clone has a single count. This chain uses TRBV7-9 with TRBJ1-2; D might be TRBD1 (6 bases). V was trimmed by 5 bases and J by 1 base, leaving 14 bases between them. Germline-derived CDR1 and CDR2 are SEHNR and FQNEAQ (reference sequence). The CDR3 extends over 15 amino acids. The CDR3 protein is CASSADRLGNYGYTF. Here the CDR3 DNA reads TGTGCCAGCAGCGCAGACAGGTTGGGTAACTATGGCTACACCTTC.

The chain recombines TRBV18 with TRBJ1-5; tentative D call: TRBD1 (6 bases). The length of the CDR3 is 14 residues. Germline V gene lookup returns CDR1 KGHSH and CDR2 LQKENI. Between the trimmed V and J ends, which lost 5 bases and 5 bases, there was a span of 13 bases. The CDR3 DNA reads TGTGCCAGCTCAGGGAACAGGGTCGATCAGCCCCAGCATTTT. Translation: CASSGNRVDQPQHF.

V and J are TRBV4-3 and TRBJ2-1; 10 bases match TRBD2. Germline-derived CDR1 and CDR2 are LGHNA and YSLEER. V dropped 0 bases and J dropped 4; count of bases not matched to a gene: 0. This CDR3 contains 15 residues. The DNA for the CDR3 is TGCGCCAGCAGCCAAGAACTAGCGGGGTACAATGAGCAGTTCTTC. This sequence encodes CASSQELAGYNEQFF.

The chain links TRBV28 to TRBJ2-3; TRBD2 is a possible D gene (6 bases). This CDR3 contains 14 residues. Germline assignment: CDR1 MDHEN and CDR2 SYDVKM. V was pared by 6 bases and J by 2 bases, with 12 bases between. DNA for the CDR3: TGTGCCAGCAGACTGGGACTCCACACAGATACGCAGTATTTT. It is translated as CASRLGLHTDTQYF.

The rearrangement uses TRBV19 and TRBJ1-5; a possible D gene is TRBD1 (5 bases). There are 15 residues in the CDR3. V lost 5 bases and J lost 3, with 14 bases in between. Germline V gives CDR1 LNHDA, CDR2 SQIVND (reference sequence). This CDR3 reads CASSLAGWVNQPQHF. DNA for the CDR3: TGTGCCAGTAGTCTGGCAGGGTGGGTCAATCAGCCCCAGCATTTT. Full variable domain (rest looked up from reference TRBV19 and TRBJ1-5): DGGITQSPKYLFRKEGQNVTLSCEQNLNHDAMYWYRQDPGQGLRLIYYSQIVNDFQKGDIAEGYSVSREKKESFPLTVTSAQKNPTAFYLCASSLAGWVNQPQHFGDGTRLSIL.

This clone was found a few times. The chain has TRBV19 and TRBJ1-1; no reliable D call. Germline V CDR1 and CDR2: LNHDA, SQIVND (reference sequence). V lost 3 bases to trimming and J lost 3 bases, with 14 bases between them. The CDR3 has 15 amino acids. CDR3 DNA sequence: TGTGCCAGTAGTATCGGTTCGGGGTATGACACTGAAGCTTTCTTT. This translates into CASSIGSGYDTEAFF. Full variable domain (remainder filled in from reference TRBV19 and TRBJ1-1): DGGITQSPKYLFRKEGQNVTLSCEQNLNHDAMYWYRQDPGQGLRLIYYSQIVNDFQKGDIAEGYSVSREKKESFPLTVTSAQKNPTAFYLCASSIGSGYDTEAFFGQGTRLTVV.

The rearrangement uses TRBV10-3 and TRBJ1-5; D ambiguous. CDR1 and CDR2 from the germline V gene are ENHRY and SYGVKD. V gave up 2 bases and J gave up 1 base, with 12 bases separating them. The CDR3 covers 16 residues. CDR3 bases: TGTGCCATCAGTGAGACGGGAGGGAGAAGCAATCAGCCCCAGCATTTT. It translates to CAISETGGRSNQPQHF.

The chain couples TRBV9 to TRBJ1-2; tentatively, D is TRBD1 (6 bases). The CDR3 runs to 13 residues. Germline CDR1 and CDR2: SGDLS and YYNGEE. The germline V and J ends were trimmed by 4 bases and 5 bases, with 12 bases remaining between them. CDR3 residues: CASSPGQLYGYTF. CDR3 coding DNA: TGTGCCAGCAGCCCAGGACAGCTTTATGGCTACACCTTC. Using reference TRBV9 and TRBJ1-2 for the parts outside the CDR3, the full variable domain is DSGVTQTPKHLITATGQRVTLRCSPRSGDLSVYWYQQSLDQGLQFLIQYYNGEERAKGNILERFSAQQFPDLHSELNLSSLELGDSALYFCASSPGQLYGYTFGSGTRLTVV.

A word on this clone: The sample carries other DNA sequences with the same CDR3. The V and J genes are TRBV6-5 and TRBJ2-7; D possibly corresponds to TRBD2 (5 bases). CDR3 length: 13 residues. CDR1 MNHEY and CDR2 SVGAGI come from the germline V gene. Trimming cost V 0 bases and J 3 bases, with 6 bases left between them. Here the CDR3 DNA reads TGTGCCAGCAGTTACTCTCGGGGCTACGAGCAGTACTTC. It specifies CASSYSRGYEQYF.

The rearrangement links TRBV14 to TRBJ1-4; possibly TRBD1 for D (5 bases). The germline CDR1 and CDR2 sequences are SGHDN and FVKESK. V lost 4 bases and J 11 bases, leaving 14 bases between the germline ends. The CDR3 has 13 residues. The CDR3 DNA reads TGTGCCAGCAGCCGGGACTCCCAAACCAAACTGTTTTTT. Its translation: CASSRDSQTKLFF.

In its sample, this clone was seen once. The chain couples TRBV6-2 or TRBV6-3 to TRBJ2-1; 10 bases are a match to TRBD1. The germline V gene has CDR1 MNHEY and CDR2 SVGEGT. The CDR3 is 17 residues long. The ends lost 4 bases at V and 2 bases at J; junction bases unmatched: 8. In nucleotides, the CDR3 is TGTGCCAGCAGTTTTTCGGACAGGGGGGCCGCCTACAATGAGCAGTTCTTC. It codes for CASSFSDRGAAYNEQFF.

The chain links TRBV18 to TRBJ1-2, with D perhaps matching TRBD1 (5 bases). V lost 2 bases, J lost 3 bases, and 13 bases lay in between. There are 15 residues in the CDR3. Germline lookup yields CDR1 KGHSH and CDR2 LQKENI. The DNA for the CDR3 is TGTGCCAGCTCACCAGGGGTACAGGTTCACTATGGCTACACCTTC. This encodes CASSPGVQVHYGYTF.

This chain links TRBV6-5 with TRBJ1-5; tentative D call: TRBD1 (5 bases). The CDR3 runs to 13 residues. V lost 5 bases and J lost 6, with 11 bases in between. The germline gives CDR1 MNHEY, CDR2 SVGAGI. The CDR3 DNA is TGTGCCAGCAGTACCCTGGGGGGTCAGCCCCAGCATTTT. Amino acid sequence: CASSTLGGQPQHF.